This TCR beta chain was sequenced during a study of preoperative IRX-2 immunotherapy in early breast cancer. The V end lost 5 bases, the J end lost 2 bases, and 7 bases lay between the germline ends. This CDR3 region has 12 residues. Germline loops: CDR1 MNHGY, CDR2 SAAAGT. Regarding treatment: preoperative locoregional IRX-2 cytokine immunotherapy. Samples came from a phase Ib trial of preoperative locoregional IRX-2 cytokine immunotherapy. In its sample, this clone was seen once. Profiling relied on immunoSEQ multiplex PCR, and the TCRdb table lists in-frame clones only, not all of them. The data hold under 35,000 clones, with 82% observed a single time.

Sampling was carried out from a patient treated with IRX-2 immunotherapy. This receptor was identified in a human donor with breast cancer. V and J are TRBV6-8 and TRBJ2-7, with unresolved D. Written as DNA, the CDR3 is TGTGCCAGCAGTCCTGCTCCCTACGAGCAGTACTTC. It translates to CASSPAPYEQYF.